Sequencing of this T cell receptor beta chain was carried out in a study of Graves' ophthalmopathy and Graves' hyperthyroidism. Overall study findings and caveats: Blood contained most expanded thyroid clonotypes exceeding 0.001 frequency. Ophthalmopathy progression was predicted with about 71% sensitivity and approximately 72% specificity.

The diagnostic workup employed clinical symptoms, serum thyroxine, TRAb, thyroid ultrasound and orbital computed tomography. The PBMCs had their origin in more than 9.5 ml of fresh peripheral blood. The TCR beta CDR3 regions underwent amplification from RNA transcripts. The authors performed first-round RT-PCR with HTBI primers and then a second-round multiplex PCR. TCRdb independently ran MiXCR on the multiplex PCR reads; one entry per CDR3 protein. The profile shows some 380,000 distinct CDR3 sequences, 15% of them singletons. This CDR3 region has 14 residues. Trimming cost V 6 bases and J 5 bases; bases outside gene matches: 7. In this sample, this clonotype is medium-sized. Its target is unknown.

Sequences were obtained from peripheral blood. The source of this sequence is a woman between 18 and 29 years old with stable Graves' hyperthyroidism. The chain employs TRBV12-3 or TRBV12-4 and TRBJ1-2; 9 bases map to TRBD1. The CDR3 sequence: CASSGGQGRYGYTF. For the CDR3, the DNA is TGTGCCAGCAGCGGCGGACAGGGGAGATATGGCTACACCTTC.